Sequencing of this TCR beta chain was carried out in a study of cytomegalovirus exposure and HLA in healthy donors. Whole-study results and caveats: Testing in vitro showed a few CMV-associated chains specific for CMV antigens. Highly shared variants forming one cluster were likely a sequencing artifact. Cytomegalovirus status, reportedly, was diagnosed with high specificity and sensitivity by the classifier.

Looked up from germline, CDR1 is SGHRS and CDR2 is YFSETQ. The CDR3 consists of 16 residues. V was pared by 3 bases and J by 3 bases, with 19 bases between. With respect to this clone: Its matching antigen is unknown.

Primers for the PCR totalled 60 Vbeta and 13 Jbeta. The table came from immunoSEQ multiplex PCR; TCRdb's copy has only in-frame clones and leaves some out. Counted here are about 180,000 clones, 80% occurring once; the ten biggest clones make up under 2%. The donors were healthy bone marrow donors. The sample comprised PBMCs. This receptor was obtained from a woman aged 25 to 39 in good health and CMV-seronegative. This chain connects TRBV5-1 to TRBJ2-7, with D perhaps matching TRBD1 (6 bases). This chain's CDR3 is CASSSTGRIGNYEQYF. The CDR3 DNA is TGCGCCAGCAGCTCGACAGGCCGGATTGGGAACTACGAGCAGTACTTC.